This entry is about one T cell receptor (beta chain). A read error may explain this, as a much larger clone is one base away. TCRdb itself ran the 5' RACE reads through MiXCR, one entry per CDR3 protein. Here the sample spans about 130,000 distinct CDR3 sequences, roughly 11% being singletons. The data derive from a study of CD8 T cells in ankylosing spondylitis. Germline loops: CDR1 SEHNR, CDR2 FQNEAQ (reference sequence). This CDR3 is built from 17 residues. The genes are TRBV7-9 and TRBJ1-2; D is uncertain. The source of this sequence is a female donor with ankylosing spondylitis or in good health (not recorded which). Input material: blood, either unsorted or a sorted T cell fraction (not recorded which). CDR3 amino acids: CVSRSTGRSLANYGYTF. The DNA of the CDR3 is TGTGTCAGCAGATCGACCGGGAGATCTTTAGCTAACTATGGCTACACCTTC.